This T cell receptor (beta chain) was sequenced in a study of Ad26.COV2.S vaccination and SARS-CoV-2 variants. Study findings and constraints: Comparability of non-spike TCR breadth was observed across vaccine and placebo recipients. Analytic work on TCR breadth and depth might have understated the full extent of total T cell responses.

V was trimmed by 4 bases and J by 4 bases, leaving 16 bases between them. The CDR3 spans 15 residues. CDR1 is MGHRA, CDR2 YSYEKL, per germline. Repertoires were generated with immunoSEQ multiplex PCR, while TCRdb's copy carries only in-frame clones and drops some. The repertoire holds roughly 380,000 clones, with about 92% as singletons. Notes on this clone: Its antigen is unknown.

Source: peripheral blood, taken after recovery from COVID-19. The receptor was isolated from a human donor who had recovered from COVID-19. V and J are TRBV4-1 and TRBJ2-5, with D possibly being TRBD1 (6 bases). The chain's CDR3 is CASSPSAGVRETQYF. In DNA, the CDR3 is TGCGCCAGCAGCCCCAGCGCAGGGGTTAGAGAGACCCAGTACTTC.